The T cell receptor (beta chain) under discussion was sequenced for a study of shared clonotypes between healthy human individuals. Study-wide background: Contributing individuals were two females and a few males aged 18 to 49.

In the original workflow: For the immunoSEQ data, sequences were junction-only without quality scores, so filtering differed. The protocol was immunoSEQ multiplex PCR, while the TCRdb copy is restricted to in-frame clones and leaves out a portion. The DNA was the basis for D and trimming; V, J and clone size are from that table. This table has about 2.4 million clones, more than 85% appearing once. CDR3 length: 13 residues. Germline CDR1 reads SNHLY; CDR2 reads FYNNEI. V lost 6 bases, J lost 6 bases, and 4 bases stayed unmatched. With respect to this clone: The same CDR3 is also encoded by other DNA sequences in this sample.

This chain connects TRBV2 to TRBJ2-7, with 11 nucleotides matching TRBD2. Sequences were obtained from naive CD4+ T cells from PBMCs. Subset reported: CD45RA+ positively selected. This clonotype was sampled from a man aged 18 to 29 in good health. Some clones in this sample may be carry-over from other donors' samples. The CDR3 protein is CASSAGLAGEQYF. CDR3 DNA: TGTGCCAGCAGCGCTGGACTAGCGGGCGAGCAGTACTTC.